The 9 T cell receptor beta chains given below trace back to one sample, sequenced in a study of cytomegalovirus exposure and HLA in healthy donors. PCR primers comprised 60 Vbeta and 13 Jbeta primers. Measured with immunoSEQ multiplex PCR; TCRdb has only the in-frame clones, and not every one. The sample yields 60,000 to 70,000 clones, roughly 79% seen once. Specimen: PBMCs. All receptors derive from a man aged 45-60 years in good health and CMV-seronegative.

V usage is TRBV6-5 and J usage is TRBJ2-7, with 7 bases aligning to TRBD1. This CDR3 has 14 residues. After removal of 4 bases from V and 2 bases from J, the junction contained 5 bases not matched to a gene. Germline lookup yields CDR1 MNHEY and CDR2 SVGAGI. CDR3 sequence (DNA): TGTGCCAGCAGTTTGGGACAGTCCGCCTACGAGCAGTACTTC. This gives the protein CASSLGQSAYEQYF.

The gene calls are TRBV13 and TRBJ1-3, with D unresolved. Trimming removed 1 base at V and 0 bases at J, with 13 bases between. CDR1 and CDR2 (germline): PRHDT, FYEKMQ (reference sequence). This CDR3 region has 17 residues. CDR3 in DNA: TGTGCCAGCAGCTTAGATTACGGAGGAACCTCTGGAAACACCATATATTTT. This encodes CASSLDYGGTSGNTIYF.

In this sample, this clone turned up a few times. The chain combines TRBV4-1 with TRBJ1-1; TRBD1 is a possible D gene (6 bases). The germline gives CDR1 MGHRA, CDR2 YSYEKL. The CDR3 runs to 15 residues. V shed 0 bases and J shed 4 bases, with 12 bases lying between them. CDR3 sequence: CASSQEGHVGTEAFF. DNA of the CDR3: TGCGCCAGCAGCCAAGAGGGACACGTGGGCACTGAAGCTTTCTTT.

The rearrangement links TRBV9 to TRBJ2-3, with D maybe TRBD2 (6 bases). Germline CDR1 reads SGDLS; CDR2 reads YYNGEE. With 7 bases removed from V and 7 bases from J, the gap between germline ends came to 22 bases. The CDR3 is 15 amino acids. The CDR3 reads CASSGAGTSGYTQYF. The CDR3 nucleotides are TGTGCCAGCTCAGGTGCGGGGACGTCGGGATATACGCAGTATTTT.

The rearrangement uses TRBV19 and TRBJ2-2; a possible D gene is TRBD2 (6 bases). V was pared by 2 bases and J by 4 bases, with 11 bases between. This CDR3 is 15 amino acids long. The germline CDR1 and CDR2 sequences are LNHDA and SQIVND (reference sequence). CDR3 amino acids: CASSISGLATGELFF. In DNA form, the CDR3 reads TGTGCCAGTAGTATAAGCGGGCTTGCCACCGGGGAGCTGTTTTTT.

V is TRBV6-5 and J is TRBJ1-5, with D hard to call. This CDR3 region has 13 residues. CDR1 and CDR2 (germline): MNHEY, SVGAGI. V lost 5 bases and J 6 bases, leaving 11 bases between the germline ends. CDR3 region: CASSPGRGQPQHF. DNA of the CDR3: TGTGCCAGCAGTCCCGGGAGAGGTCAGCCCCAGCATTTT.

The chain recombines TRBV10-3 with TRBJ1-1, with 7 bases that match TRBD1. The junction had 9 bases not matched to a gene; V was cut back by 5 bases and J by 0 bases. CDR1 and CDR2 (germline): ENHRY, SYGVKD. The CDR3 loop spans 16 amino acids. CDR3 coding DNA: TGTGCCATCAGTTCCGGGACAGCAAAAATGAACACTGAAGCTTTCTTT. It encodes CAISSGTAKMNTEAFF.

This clone was seen only once. The CDR3 coding sequence is TGTGCCAGCAGCTTACAAAACTCCTACGAGCAGTACTTC. Translated: CASSLQNSYEQYF. V and J are TRBV7-9 and TRBJ2-7; D uncertain. Per germline, CDR1 SEHNR and CDR2 FQNEAQ (reference sequence). V lost 2 bases and J 0 bases, leaving 5 bases between the germline ends. The CDR3 is 13 residues long.

The chain has TRBV5-1 and TRBJ2-3; 10 bases align to TRBD2. V was clipped by 7 bases and J by 0 bases; unmatched bases: 2. This CDR3 is 14 amino acids long. Germline V gives CDR1 SGHRS, CDR2 YFSETQ. CDR3: CASHSGGSTDTQYF. CDR3 in DNA: TGCGCCAGCCATAGCGGGGGGAGCACAGATACGCAGTATTTT.